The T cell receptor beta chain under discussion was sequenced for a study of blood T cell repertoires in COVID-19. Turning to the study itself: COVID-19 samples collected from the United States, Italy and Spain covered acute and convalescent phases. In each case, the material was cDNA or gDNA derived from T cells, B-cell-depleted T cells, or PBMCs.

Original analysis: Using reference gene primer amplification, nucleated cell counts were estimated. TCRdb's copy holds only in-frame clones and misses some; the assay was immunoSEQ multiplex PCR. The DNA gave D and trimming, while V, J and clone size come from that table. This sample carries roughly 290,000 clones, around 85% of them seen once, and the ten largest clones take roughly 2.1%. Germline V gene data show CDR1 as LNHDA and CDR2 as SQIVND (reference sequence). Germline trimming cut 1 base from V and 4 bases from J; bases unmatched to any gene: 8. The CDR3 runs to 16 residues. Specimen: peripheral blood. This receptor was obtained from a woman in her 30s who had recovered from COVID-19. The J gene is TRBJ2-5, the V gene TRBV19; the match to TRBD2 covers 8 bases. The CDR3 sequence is CASSIVGSGSRETQYF. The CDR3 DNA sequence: TGTGCCAGTAGTATAGTTGGGAGCGGGAGTAGAGAGACCCAGTACTTC.